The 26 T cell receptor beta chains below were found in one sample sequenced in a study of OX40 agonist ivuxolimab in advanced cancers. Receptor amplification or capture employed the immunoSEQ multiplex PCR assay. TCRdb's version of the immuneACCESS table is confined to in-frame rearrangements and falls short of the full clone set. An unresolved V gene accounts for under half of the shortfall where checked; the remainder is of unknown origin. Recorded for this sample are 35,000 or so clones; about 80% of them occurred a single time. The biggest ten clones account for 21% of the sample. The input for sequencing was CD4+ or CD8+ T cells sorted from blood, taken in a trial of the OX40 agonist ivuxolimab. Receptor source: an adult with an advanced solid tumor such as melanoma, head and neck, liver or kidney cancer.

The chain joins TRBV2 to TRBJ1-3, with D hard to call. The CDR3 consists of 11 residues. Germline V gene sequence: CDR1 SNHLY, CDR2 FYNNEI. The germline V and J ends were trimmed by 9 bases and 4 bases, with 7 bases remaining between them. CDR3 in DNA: TGTGCCAGGAAGCGGGGAAACACCATATATTTT. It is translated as CARKRGNTIYF.

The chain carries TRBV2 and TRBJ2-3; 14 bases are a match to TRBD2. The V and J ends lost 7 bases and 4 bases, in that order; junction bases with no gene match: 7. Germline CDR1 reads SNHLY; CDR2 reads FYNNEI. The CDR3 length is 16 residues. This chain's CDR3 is CASNMGLAGDADTQYF. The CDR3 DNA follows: TGTGCCAGCAATATGGGACTAGCGGGAGACGCAGATACGCAGTATTTT.

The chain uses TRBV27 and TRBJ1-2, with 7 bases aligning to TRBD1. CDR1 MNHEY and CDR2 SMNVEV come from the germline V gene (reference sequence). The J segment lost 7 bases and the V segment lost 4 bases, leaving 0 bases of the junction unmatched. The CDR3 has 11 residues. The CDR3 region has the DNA TGTGCCAGCAGTTCAGGGGGTGGCTACACCTTC. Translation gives CASSSGGGYTF.

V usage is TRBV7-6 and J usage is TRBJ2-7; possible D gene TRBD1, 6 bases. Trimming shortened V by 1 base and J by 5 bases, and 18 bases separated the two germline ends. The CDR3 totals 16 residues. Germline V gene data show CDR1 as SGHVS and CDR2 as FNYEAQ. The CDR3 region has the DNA TGTGCCAGCAGCTTAGAGGGCAGGGGTTCGCTCGACGAGCAGTACTTC. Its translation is CASSLEGRGSLDEQYF.

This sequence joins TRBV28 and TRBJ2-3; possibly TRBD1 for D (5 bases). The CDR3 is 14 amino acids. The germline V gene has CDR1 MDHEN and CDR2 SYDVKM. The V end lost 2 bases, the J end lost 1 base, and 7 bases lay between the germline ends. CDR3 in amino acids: CASSLLGRTDTQYF. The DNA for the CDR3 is TGTGCCAGCAGTTTACTGGGGCGCACAGATACGCAGTATTTT.

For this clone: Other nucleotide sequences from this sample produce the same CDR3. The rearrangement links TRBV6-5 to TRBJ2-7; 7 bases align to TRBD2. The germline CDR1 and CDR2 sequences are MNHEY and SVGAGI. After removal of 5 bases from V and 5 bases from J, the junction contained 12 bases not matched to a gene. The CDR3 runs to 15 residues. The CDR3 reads CASSMSSGRHHEQYF. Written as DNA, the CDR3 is TGTGCCAGCAGTATGTCTAGCGGAAGGCACCACGAGCAGTACTTC.

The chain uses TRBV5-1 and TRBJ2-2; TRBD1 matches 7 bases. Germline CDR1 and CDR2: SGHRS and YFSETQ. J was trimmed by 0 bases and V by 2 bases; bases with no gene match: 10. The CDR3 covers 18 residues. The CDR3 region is CASSFSYGTETNTGELFF. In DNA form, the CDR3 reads TGCGCCAGCAGCTTTTCGTATGGGACAGAGACGAACACCGGGGAGCTGTTTTTT.

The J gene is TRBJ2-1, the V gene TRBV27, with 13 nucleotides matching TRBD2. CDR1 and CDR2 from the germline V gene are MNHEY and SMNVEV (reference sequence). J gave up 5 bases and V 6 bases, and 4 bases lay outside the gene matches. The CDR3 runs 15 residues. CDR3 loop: CASSLGTSGNNEQFF. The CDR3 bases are TGTGCCAGCAGCCTCGGGACTAGCGGGAACAATGAGCAGTTCTTC.

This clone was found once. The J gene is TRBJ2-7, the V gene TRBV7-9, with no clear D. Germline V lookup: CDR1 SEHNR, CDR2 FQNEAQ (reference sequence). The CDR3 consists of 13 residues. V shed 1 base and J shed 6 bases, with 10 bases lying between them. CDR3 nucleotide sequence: TGTGCCAGCAGCTTAGACGGGTGGTCCGAGCAGTACTTC. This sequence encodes CASSLDGWSEQYF.

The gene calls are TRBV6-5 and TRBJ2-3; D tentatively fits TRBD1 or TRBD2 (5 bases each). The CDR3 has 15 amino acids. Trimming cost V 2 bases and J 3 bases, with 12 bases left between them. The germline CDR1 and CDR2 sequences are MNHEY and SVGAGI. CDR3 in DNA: TGTGCCAGCAGTTACGGGGGAGTTGGGACAGATACGCAGTATTTT. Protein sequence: CASSYGGVGTDTQYF.

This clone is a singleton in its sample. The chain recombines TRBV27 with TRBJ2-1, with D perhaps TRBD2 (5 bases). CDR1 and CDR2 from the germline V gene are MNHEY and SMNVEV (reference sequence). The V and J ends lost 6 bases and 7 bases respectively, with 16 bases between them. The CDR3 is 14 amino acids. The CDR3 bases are TGTGCCAGCAGCTCACCGGGCGCGGGTAATGAGCAGTTCTTC. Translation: CASSSPGAGNEQFF.

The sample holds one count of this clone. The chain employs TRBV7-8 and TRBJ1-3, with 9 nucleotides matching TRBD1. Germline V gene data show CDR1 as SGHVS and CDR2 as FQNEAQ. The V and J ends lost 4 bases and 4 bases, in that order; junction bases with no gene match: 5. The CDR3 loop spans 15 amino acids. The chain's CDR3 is CASSSSGTGGNTIYF. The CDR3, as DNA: TGTGCCAGCAGCTCCTCCGGGACAGGGGGAAACACCATATATTTT.

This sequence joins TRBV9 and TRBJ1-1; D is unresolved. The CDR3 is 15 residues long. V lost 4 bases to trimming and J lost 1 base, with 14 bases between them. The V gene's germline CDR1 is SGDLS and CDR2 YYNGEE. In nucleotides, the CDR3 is TGTGCCAGCAGCCCCCGGGCCAGCCCGAACACTGAAGCTTTCTTT. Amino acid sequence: CASSPRASPNTEAFF. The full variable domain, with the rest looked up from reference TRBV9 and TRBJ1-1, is DSGVTQTPKHLITATGQRVTLRCSPRSGDLSVYWYQQSLDQGLQFLIQYYNGEERAKGNILERFSAQQFPDLHSELNLSSLELGDSALYFCASSPRASPNTEAFFGQGTRLTVV.

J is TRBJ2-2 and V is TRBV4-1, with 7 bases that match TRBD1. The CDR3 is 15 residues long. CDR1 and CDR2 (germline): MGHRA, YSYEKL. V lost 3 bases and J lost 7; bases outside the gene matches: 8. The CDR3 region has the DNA TGCGCCAGCAGCCATGATGACAGGGTGCGCGGGGAGCTGTTTTTT. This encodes CASSHDDRVRGELFF.

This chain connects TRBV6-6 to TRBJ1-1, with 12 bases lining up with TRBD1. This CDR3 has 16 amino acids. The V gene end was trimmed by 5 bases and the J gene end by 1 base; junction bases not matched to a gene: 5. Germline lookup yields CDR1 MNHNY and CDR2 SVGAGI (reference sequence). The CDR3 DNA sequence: TGTGCCAGCAGTGGACGGGGACAGGGGGCGAACACTGAAGCTTTCTTT. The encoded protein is CASSGRGQGANTEAFF.

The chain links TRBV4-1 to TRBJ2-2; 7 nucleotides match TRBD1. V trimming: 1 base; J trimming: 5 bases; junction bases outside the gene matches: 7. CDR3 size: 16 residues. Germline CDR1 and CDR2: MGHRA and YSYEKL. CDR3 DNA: TGCGCCAGCAGCCAAGTGTTGAGGGGGCCTACCGGGGAGCTGTTTTTT. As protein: CASSQVLRGPTGELFF.

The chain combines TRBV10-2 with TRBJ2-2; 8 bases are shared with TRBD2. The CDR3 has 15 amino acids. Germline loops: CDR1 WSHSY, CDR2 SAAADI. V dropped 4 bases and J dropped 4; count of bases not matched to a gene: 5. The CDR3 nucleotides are TGCGCCAGCAGTGTTCTAGCGGGTCCCACCGGGGAGCTGTTTTTT. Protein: CASSVLAGPTGELFF.

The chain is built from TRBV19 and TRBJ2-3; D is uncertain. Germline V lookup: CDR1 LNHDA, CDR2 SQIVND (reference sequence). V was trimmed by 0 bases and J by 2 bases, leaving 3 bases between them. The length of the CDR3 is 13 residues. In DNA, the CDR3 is TGTGCCAGTAGTATAGAGCCCACAGATACGCAGTATTTT. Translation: CASSIEPTDTQYF.

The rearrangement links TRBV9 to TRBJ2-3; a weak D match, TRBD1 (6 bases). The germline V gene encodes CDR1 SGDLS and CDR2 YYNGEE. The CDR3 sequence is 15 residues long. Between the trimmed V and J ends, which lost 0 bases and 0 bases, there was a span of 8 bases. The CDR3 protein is CASSVATGSTDTQYF. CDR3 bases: TGTGCCAGCAGCGTAGCTACAGGGAGCACAGATACGCAGTATTTT. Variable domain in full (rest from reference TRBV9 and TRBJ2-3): DSGVTQTPKHLITATGQRVTLRCSPRSGDLSVYWYQQSLDQGLQFLIQYYNGEERAKGNILERFSAQQFPDLHSELNLSSLELGDSALYFCASSVATGSTDTQYFGPGTRLTVL.

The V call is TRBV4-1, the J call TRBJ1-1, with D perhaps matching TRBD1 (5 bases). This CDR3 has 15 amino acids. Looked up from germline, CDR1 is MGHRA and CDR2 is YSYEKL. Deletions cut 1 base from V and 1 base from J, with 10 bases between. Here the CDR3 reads CASSQVGRANTEAFF. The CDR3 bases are TGCGCCAGCAGCCAAGTAGGCAGGGCGAACACTGAAGCTTTCTTT.

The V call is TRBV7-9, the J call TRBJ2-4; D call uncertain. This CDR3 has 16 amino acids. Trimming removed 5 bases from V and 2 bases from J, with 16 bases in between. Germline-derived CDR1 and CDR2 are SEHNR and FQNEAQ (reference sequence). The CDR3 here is CASSTPDWLTKNIQYF. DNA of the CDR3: TGTGCCAGCAGCACTCCAGACTGGTTAACCAAAAACATTCAGTACTTC.

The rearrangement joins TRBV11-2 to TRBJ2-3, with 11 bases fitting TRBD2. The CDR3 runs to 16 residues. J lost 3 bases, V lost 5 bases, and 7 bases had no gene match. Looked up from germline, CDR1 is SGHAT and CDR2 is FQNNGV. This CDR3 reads CASSGSSGGVTDTQYF. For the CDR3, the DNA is TGTGCCAGCAGCGGGAGTAGCGGGGGGGTGACAGATACGCAGTATTTT. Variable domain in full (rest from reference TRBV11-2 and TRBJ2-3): EAGVAQSPRYKIIEKRQSVAFWCNPISGHATLYWYQQILGQGPKLLIQFQNNGVVDDSQLPKDRFSAERLKGVDSTLKIQPAKLEDSAVYLCASSGSSGGVTDTQYFGPGTRLTVL.

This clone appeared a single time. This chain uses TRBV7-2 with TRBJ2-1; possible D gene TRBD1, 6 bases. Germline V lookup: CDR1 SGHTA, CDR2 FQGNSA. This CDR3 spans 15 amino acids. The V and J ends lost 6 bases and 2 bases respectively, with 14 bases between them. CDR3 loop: CASSPRDNAYNEQFF. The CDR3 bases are TGTGCCAGCAGTCCCCGGGACAACGCCTACAATGAGCAGTTCTTC.

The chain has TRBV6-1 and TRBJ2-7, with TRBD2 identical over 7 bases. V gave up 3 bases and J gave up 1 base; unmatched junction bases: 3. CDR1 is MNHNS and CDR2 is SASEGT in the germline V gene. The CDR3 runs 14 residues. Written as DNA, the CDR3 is TGTGCCAGCAGTGATATGGGGGGGTCCTACGAGCAGTACTTC. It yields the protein CASSDMGGSYEQYF.

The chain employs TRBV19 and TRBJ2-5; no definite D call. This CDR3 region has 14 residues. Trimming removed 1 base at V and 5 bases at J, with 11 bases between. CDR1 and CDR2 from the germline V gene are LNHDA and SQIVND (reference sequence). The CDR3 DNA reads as TGTGCCAGTAGTATAGGAGAGTTAGGGGAGACCCAGTACTTC. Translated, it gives CASSIGELGETQYF. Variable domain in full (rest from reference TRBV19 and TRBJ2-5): DGGITQSPKYLFRKEGQNVTLSCEQNLNHDAMYWYRQDPGQGLRLIYYSQIVNDFQKGDIAEGYSVSREKKESFPLTVTSAQKNPTAFYLCASSIGELGETQYFGPGTRLLVL.

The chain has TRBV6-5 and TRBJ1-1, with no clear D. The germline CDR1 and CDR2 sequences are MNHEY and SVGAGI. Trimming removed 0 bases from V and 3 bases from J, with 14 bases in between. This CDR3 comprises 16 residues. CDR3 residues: CASSYSSLFGDTEAFF. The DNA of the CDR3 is TGTGCCAGCAGTTACTCTAGCCTCTTTGGGGACACTGAAGCTTTCTTT.